Listed here is a single T cell receptor beta chain. Germline V CDR1 and CDR2: SGHTA, FQGNSA. This CDR3 contains 13 residues. Trimming cost V 0 bases and J 8 bases, with 10 bases left between them. The assay was immunoSEQ multiplex PCR, and TCRdb's table has in-frame clones only and misses some. The sample carries over 200,000 clones, 88% recorded once. The sample originates from a study of blood T cell repertoires in COVID-19. Whole-study context: The study drew acute and convalescent COVID-19 samples from the United States, Italy and Spain.

The clonotype was recovered from a woman aged 55-70 years with acute or convalescent COVID-19. Sequencing used peripheral blood. The chain is built from TRBV7-2 and TRBJ1-2; maybe TRBD1 (5 bases). The CDR3 region has the DNA TGTGCCAGCAGCTTAGCAGGGGCAAGAGGCTACACCTTC. Amino acids: CASSLAGARGYTF.